This T cell receptor beta chain was observed in a study of cytomegalovirus exposure and HLA in healthy donors. Overall study results and limits: The study labeled 180 or so TCR beta chains cytomegalovirus-associated. Subsequent analysis showed first-cohort TCR clusters tending to co-occur in some 120 validation repertoires.

Trimming cost V 10 bases and J 3 bases; bases outside gene matches: 9. The CDR3 sequence is 13 residues long. The germline V gene has CDR1 MDHEN and CDR2 SYDVKM. Only in-frame clones appear in the TCRdb table, and some are missing; sequencing was by immunoSEQ multiplex PCR. Counted here are some 60,000 clones, 85% to 95% occurring once; the ten biggest clones make up about 4.4%. Regarding this clone: No antigen is known for it.

The genes are TRBV28 and TRBJ2-7, with 7 bases that match TRBD1. Sequenced sample: PBMCs. The sequence derives from a young man in good health and CMV-seropositive. The CDR3 is CATQTGTNYEQYF. The CDR3 nucleotides read TGTGCCACCCAGACAGGGACGAACTACGAGCAGTACTTC.